Presented here are 14 T cell receptor beta chains from one specimen sequenced in a study of human T cells and chemical hapten exposure. Using its own MiXCR run on the RACE reads, TCRdb lists one record per CDR3 protein. Of 250,000 or so distinct CDR3 sequences in the sample, 7.7% are singletons; the top ten hold roughly 1.2%. Time point: pre-sensitization, week 0. Treatment described: therapeutic diphenylcyclopropenone sensitization with weekly scalp DPC. Specimen: whole blood, collected in connection with sensitization to the hapten diphenylcyclopropenone (DPC). These TCRs come from a man aged 18 to 29 with alopecia areata. Some clones in this sample may be carry-over from other donors' samples.

In DNA form, the CDR3 reads TGTGCTAGTGGTTTTGCCCGCGGACCGAACACTGAAGCTTTCTTT. This gives the protein CASGFARGPNTEAFF. The J gene is TRBJ1-1, the V gene TRBV12-5; D gene ambiguous. CDR1 is LGHNT and CDR2 is FRNRAP in the germline V gene. This CDR3 has 15 amino acids. Trimming removed 3 bases at V and 1 base at J, with 12 bases between.

The table lists this clonotype with a few counts. V gene TRBV11-2 combines with J gene TRBJ2-7, with 8 nucleotides matching TRBD2. V lost 5 bases and J lost 12; bases outside the gene matches: 6. CDR1 and CDR2 (germline): SGHAT, FQNNGV. The CDR3 runs 11 residues. CDR3 in DNA: TGTGCCAGCAGCGAGCGGGAGAGACTGTACTTC. This translates into CASSERERLYF.

This clonotype was observed a handful of times. J is TRBJ2-1 and V is TRBV12-3 or TRBV12-4; 8 bases fit TRBD2. V trimming: 3 bases; J trimming: 4 bases; junction bases outside the gene matches: 2. The CDR3 is 14 amino acids. CDR3 residues: CASSFPGGYNEQFF. CDR3 in DNA: TGTGCCAGCAGTTTTCCGGGGGGGTACAATGAGCAGTTCTTC.

This clonotype was recorded at least ten times. V and J are TRBV3-1 and TRBJ1-6; no reliable D call. This CDR3 has 18 amino acids. Deletions cut 4 bases from V and 0 bases from J, with 16 bases between. CDR1 is LGHDT, CDR2 YNNKEL, per germline (reference sequence). CDR3 region: CASSRTSGGSSYNSPLHF. CDR3 nucleotide sequence: TGTGCCAGCAGCCGGACGTCCGGTGGAAGCTCCTATAATTCACCCCTCCACTTT.

This clonotype was detected a few times. The gene calls are TRBV7-9 and TRBJ2-2; 7 positions match TRBD1. The CDR3 contains 15 residues. Germline V gene lookup returns CDR1 SEHNR and CDR2 FQNEAQ (reference sequence). J was trimmed by 0 bases and V by 5 bases; bases with no gene match: 3. CDR3 nucleotides: TGTGCCAGCAGCGAGACAGGGACGAACACCGGGGAGCTGTTTTTT. This codes for CASSETGTNTGELFF.

This clonotype occurred a few times. For the CDR3, the DNA is TGCGCCAGCAGCTCAATGACAGAGACCTACAATGAGCAGTTCTTC. Amino acids: CASSSMTETYNEQFF. The chain uses TRBV5-1 and TRBJ2-1; a possible D gene is TRBD1 (5 bases). CDR1 is SGHRS and CDR2 is YFSETQ in the germline V gene. CDR3 length equals 15 residues. V was pared by 3 bases and J by 2 bases, with 12 bases between.

This clonotype was counted between two and nine times. An end of the junction does not agree with germline; a read error may underlie this. The chain joins TRBV6-6 to TRBJ2-3; unclear D gene. This CDR3 has 15 amino acids. The germline V gene encodes CDR1 MNHNY and CDR2 SVGAGI (reference sequence). In DNA form, the CDR3 reads TGTGCCAGCAGTAACTCCCGGATTAGCACAGATACGCAGTATTTT. Translation gives CASSNSRISTDTQYF.

The J gene is TRBJ1-5, the V gene TRBV5-1; the D gene is possibly TRBD1 (6 bases). This CDR3 has 16 residues. Germline CDR1 is SGHRS and CDR2 is YFSETQ. The V and J ends lost 0 bases and 7 bases respectively, with 17 bases between them. The CDR3 bases are TGCGCCAGCAGCTTGGCCGGGACACAAGGTGGACAGCCCCAGCATTTT. This codes for CASSLAGTQGGQPQHF.

The chain links TRBV4-1 to TRBJ2-7; possibly TRBD1 or TRBD2 for D (5 bases each). Germline V lookup: CDR1 MGHRA, CDR2 YSYEKL. The CDR3 covers 14 residues. The germline V and J ends were trimmed by 3 bases and 0 bases, with 9 bases remaining between them. The CDR3 sequence is CASSQVGASYEQYF. CDR3 nucleotide sequence: TGCGCCAGCAGCCAGGTCGGGGCCTCCTACGAGCAGTACTTC.

Concerning this clonotype itself: A read error may be the cause here, since a much bigger clone is one base away. This chain joins TRBV7-9 and TRBJ2-3; unclear D gene. The CDR3 loop spans 12 amino acids. CDR1 and CDR2 (germline): SEHNR, FQNEAQ (reference sequence). Trimming cost V 4 bases and J 7 bases, with 9 bases left between them. The CDR3 coding sequence is TGTGCCAGCAGCTCCGATTGGTATACGCAGTATTTT. Translation gives CASSSDWYTQYF.

J is TRBJ2-3 and V is TRBV12-3 or TRBV12-4; 9 nucleotides align to TRBD2. The CDR3 covers 17 residues. V lost 1 base, J lost 0 bases, and 5 bases stayed unmatched. The CDR3 DNA is TGTGCCAGCAGTTTAGGGGGGCTAGCGGGGAGCACAGATACGCAGTATTTT. It encodes CASSLGGLAGSTDTQYF.

This clonotype has only a few counts. The chain is built from TRBV4-3 and TRBJ2-5; 9 bases fit TRBD1. The CDR3 is 16 amino acids. Germline V gives CDR1 LGHNA, CDR2 YSLEER. With V trimmed by 0 bases and J by 4 bases, 6 bases remained unmatched. This chain's CDR3 is CASSQELGQGGETQYF. The CDR3 region has the DNA TGCGCCAGCAGCCAAGAATTGGGACAGGGAGGAGAGACCCAGTACTTC.

The CDR3 bases are TGCGCCAGCAGCTTGGAGGGGACAGGGAAGTACGAGCAGTACGTC. Protein: CASSLEGTGKYEQYV. This rearrangement joins TRBV5-1 to TRBJ2-7; 9 bases are shared with TRBD1. The J segment lost 4 bases and the V segment lost 0 bases, leaving 5 bases of the junction unmatched. Germline values: CDR1 SGHRS, CDR2 YFSETQ. The CDR3 contains 15 residues.

The sample holds many counts of this clonotype. This chain connects TRBV18 to TRBJ2-7; no definite D call. This CDR3 comprises 15 residues. V lost 5 bases, J lost 6 bases, and 20 bases lay in between. From germline, CDR1 is KGHSH and CDR2 LQKENI. For the CDR3, the DNA is TGTGCCAGCTCAACAGCCCGGGCCAAAGGCGGCGAGCAGTACGTC. Amino acid sequence: CASSTARAKGGEQYV.